This TCR beta chain is drawn from a study of blood T cell repertoires in COVID-19 (dated by TCRdb to 2019 to 2021). General notes on the study: Collaborator samples came from the United States, Italy and Spain and covered acute and convalescent phases of COVID-19. The prospective study material was composed of cDNA or gDNA derived from T cells, B-cell-depleted T cells, or PBMCs. The samples were drawn from the first 160 participants of the ongoing ImmuneRACE study and from roughly 1,300 subjects provided by 6 global collaborators. Subjects who had been exposed to COVID-19, were actively infected with it, or had recovered from it provided the deeply sampled blood TCRbeta repertoires that made up the dataset. The repertoires were released in a freely available public database meant as a resource for research on the immune response to SARS-CoV-2. The sample metadata nearly always contained a de-identified subject ID, COVID-19 status, age in years and sex. HLA class I and class II types, where available, came from metadata supplied by the sample provider rather than from assay-based typing.

The full study reports these points: How much clinical and demographic metadata was included differed by source and by participant, and the metadata was provided uncurated.

Samples from volunteer blood donors who had recovered from COVID-19 were contributed by a second Seattle source. Collaborating institutions collected whole blood in K2EDTA tubes following their own protocols. For TCRbeta analysis, collaborators shipped samples as frozen whole blood, isolated PBMCs, or DNA extracted from either of those sample types. As regards this clone: Its antigen is not yet known. Base qualities are not provided; no much larger clone lies one nucleotide away.

V was cut back by 1 base and J by 0 bases, leaving a gap of 10 bases between them. CDR1 and CDR2 are drawn from the germline V gene: MDHEN, SYDVKM. Including the terminal cysteine and phenylalanine, the CDR3 comprises 15 residues. Only the CDR3 DNA is retained, 45 bases long and in frame from the first base. TCRbeta CDR3 regions were amplified from genomic DNA using the immunoSEQ Assay, a bias-controlled multiplex PCR. The original methods were these. The number of nucleated cells in each sample was estimated from the amplification of reference gene primers within the assay. To quantify the absolute abundance of each unique TCRbeta CDR3 rearrangement, sequence reads were collapsed and filtered. For each sample, productive Simpson clonality was calculated by taking the square root of Simpson's diversity index across productive rearrangements. TCRdb retrieved this table from immuneACCESS and kept in-frame rearrangements only. Not all clones are present; in checked studies, unresolved V genes account for under half, and no reason is known for the remainder. Clonal size and the V and J genes are those of that table, whereas D and trimming came from the DNA. The sample includes some 180,000 clones, with less than 80% observed a single time. Jointly, the top ten make up about 14% of the sample.

Sample: peripheral blood. The source is a man aged 45 to 65 who had recovered from COVID-19. This sequence uses TRBV28 and TRBJ2-7; no D gene can be assigned with confidence. The DNA reads TGTGCCAGCAGTTTATCTCTAAGTTTCTCCTACGAGCAGTACTTC. This is translated as CASSLSLSFSYEQYF. Beyond the CDR3, the reference TRBV28 and TRBJ2-7 genes provide the residues; the full variable domain reads: DVKVTQSSRYLVKRTGEKVFLECVQDMDHENMFWYRQDPGLGLRLIYFSYDVKMKEKGDIPEGYSVSREKKERFSLILESASTNQTSMYLCASSLSLSFSYEQYFGPGTRLTVT.